What follows describes a single TCR beta chain. Its antigen is currently unknown. The data stem from a study of cytomegalovirus exposure and HLA in healthy donors. The study's findings and limits: In an earlier analysis, productive rearrangement rates for most beta V segments clustered near 87% or 30%.

PCR employed 60 Vbeta and 13 Jbeta primers. Repertoires were generated with immunoSEQ multiplex PCR, while TCRdb's copy carries only in-frame clones and drops some. The profile covers some 180,000 clones, with roughly 80% appearing a single time and around 3.7% taken by the ten largest. This CDR3 spans 11 amino acids. CDR1 SNHLY and CDR2 FYNNEI come from the germline V gene. Sequenced: PBMCs. The TCR was taken from a man between 40 and 49 years old in good health and CMV-seropositive. The J gene is TRBJ2-5, the V gene TRBV2, with D maybe TRBD2 (5 bases). The J call may be wrong; the DNA end is better matched by TRBJ2-7. The CDR3 nucleotides are TGTGCCAGCAGCCCGGGGTACGAGCAGTACTTC. This gives the protein CASSPGYEQYF.